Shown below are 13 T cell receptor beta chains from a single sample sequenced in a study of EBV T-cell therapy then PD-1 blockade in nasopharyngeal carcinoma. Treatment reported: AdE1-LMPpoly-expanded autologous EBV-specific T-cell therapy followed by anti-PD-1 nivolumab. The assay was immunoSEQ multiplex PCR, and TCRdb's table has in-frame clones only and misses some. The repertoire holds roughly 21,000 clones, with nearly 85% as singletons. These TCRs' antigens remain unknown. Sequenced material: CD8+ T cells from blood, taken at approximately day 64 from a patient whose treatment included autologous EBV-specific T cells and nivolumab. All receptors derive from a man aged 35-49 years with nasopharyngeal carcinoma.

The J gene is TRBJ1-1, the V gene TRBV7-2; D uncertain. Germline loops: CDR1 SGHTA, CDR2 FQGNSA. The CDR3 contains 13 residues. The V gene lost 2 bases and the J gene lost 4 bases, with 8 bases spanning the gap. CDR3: CASSLSPGTEAFF. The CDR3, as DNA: TGTGCCAGCAGCTTAAGTCCAGGCACTGAAGCTTTCTTT.

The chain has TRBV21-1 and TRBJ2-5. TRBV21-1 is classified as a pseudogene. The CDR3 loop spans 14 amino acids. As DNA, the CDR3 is TGTGCCAGCAGCGATGGGGGACCGTTGGAGACCCAGTACTTC. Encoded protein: CASSDGGPLETQYF.

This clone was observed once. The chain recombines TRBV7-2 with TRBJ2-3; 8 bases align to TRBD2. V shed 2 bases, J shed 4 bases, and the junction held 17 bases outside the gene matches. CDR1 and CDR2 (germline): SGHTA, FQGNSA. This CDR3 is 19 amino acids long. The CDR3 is CASSLRGAVLAGGSDTQYF. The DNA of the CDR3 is TGTGCCAGCAGCTTAAGGGGTGCAGTGTTGGCGGGGGGTTCAGATACGCAGTATTTT.

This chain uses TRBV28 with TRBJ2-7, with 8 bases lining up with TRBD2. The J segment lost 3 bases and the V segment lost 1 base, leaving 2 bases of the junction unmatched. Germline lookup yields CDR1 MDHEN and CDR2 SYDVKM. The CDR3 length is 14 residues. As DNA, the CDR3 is TGTGCCAGCAGTTTATTCGCGGGGGGCTACGAGCAGTACTTC. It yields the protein CASSLFAGGYEQYF. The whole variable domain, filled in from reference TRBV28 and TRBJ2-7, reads DVKVTQSSRYLVKRTGEKVFLECVQDMDHENMFWYRQDPGLGLRLIYFSYDVKMKEKGDIPEGYSVSREKKERFSLILESASTNQTSMYLCASSLFAGGYEQYFGPGTRLTVT.

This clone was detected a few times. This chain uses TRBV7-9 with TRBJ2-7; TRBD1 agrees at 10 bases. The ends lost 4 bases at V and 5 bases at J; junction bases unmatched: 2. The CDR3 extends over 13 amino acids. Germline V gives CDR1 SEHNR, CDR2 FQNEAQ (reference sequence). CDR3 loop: CASSWTGGDEQYF. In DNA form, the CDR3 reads TGTGCCAGCAGCTGGACAGGGGGAGACGAGCAGTACTTC.

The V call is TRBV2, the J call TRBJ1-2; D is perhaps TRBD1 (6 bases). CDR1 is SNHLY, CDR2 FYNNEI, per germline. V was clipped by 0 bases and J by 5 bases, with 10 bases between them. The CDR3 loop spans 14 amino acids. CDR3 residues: CASSEAGTTYGYTF. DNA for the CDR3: TGTGCCAGCAGTGAAGCCGGGACAACTTATGGCTACACCTTC.

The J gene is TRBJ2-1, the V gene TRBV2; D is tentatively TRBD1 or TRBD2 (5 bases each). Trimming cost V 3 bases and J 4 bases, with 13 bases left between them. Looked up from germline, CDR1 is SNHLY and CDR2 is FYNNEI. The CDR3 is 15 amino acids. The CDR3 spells CASSERDGEYNEQFF. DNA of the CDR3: TGTGCCAGCAGTGAGAGGGACGGCGAGTACAATGAGCAGTTCTTC.

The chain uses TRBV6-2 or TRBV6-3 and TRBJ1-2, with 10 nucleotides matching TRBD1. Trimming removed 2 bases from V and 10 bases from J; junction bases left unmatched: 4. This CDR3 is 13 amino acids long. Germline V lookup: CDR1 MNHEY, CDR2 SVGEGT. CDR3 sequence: CASSYLGQGDYTF. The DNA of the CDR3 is TGTGCCAGCAGTTACCTAGGACAGGGGGACTACACCTTC.

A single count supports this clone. CDR3 coding DNA: TGTGCCAGCAGTTACGCGGGACCTTCTTGGGACGAGCAGTACTTC. This encodes CASSYAGPSWDEQYF. The chain recombines TRBV6-2 or TRBV6-3 with TRBJ2-7; a weak D match, TRBD2 (6 bases). Germline V gives CDR1 MNHEY, CDR2 SVGEGT. The CDR3 length is 15 residues. Between the trimmed V and J ends, which lost 2 bases and 5 bases, there was a span of 16 bases.

The CDR3 loop reads CASSVDYLGNQPQHF. As DNA, the CDR3 is TGTGCCAGCAGCGTAGATTATCTCGGCAATCAGCCCCAGCATTTT. The V and J genes are TRBV9 and TRBJ1-5; D not certain. Germline CDR1 SGDLS, CDR2 YYNGEE. The CDR3 runs 15 residues. Between the trimmed V and J ends, which lost 0 bases and 2 bases, there was a span of 9 bases.

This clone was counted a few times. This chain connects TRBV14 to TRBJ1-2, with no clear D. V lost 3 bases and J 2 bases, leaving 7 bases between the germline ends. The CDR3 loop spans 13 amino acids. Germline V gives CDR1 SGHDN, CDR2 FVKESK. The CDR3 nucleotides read TGTGCCAGCAGCCAGAGATTCAACTATGGCTACACCTTC. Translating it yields CASSQRFNYGYTF.

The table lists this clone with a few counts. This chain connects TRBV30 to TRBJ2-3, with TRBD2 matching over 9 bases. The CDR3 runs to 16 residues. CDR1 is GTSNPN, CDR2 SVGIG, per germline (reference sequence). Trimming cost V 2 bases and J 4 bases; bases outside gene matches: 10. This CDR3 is CAWSSSPRGGADTQYF. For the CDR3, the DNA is TGTGCCTGGAGTTCCTCACCGCGGGGGGGCGCAGATACGCAGTATTTT.

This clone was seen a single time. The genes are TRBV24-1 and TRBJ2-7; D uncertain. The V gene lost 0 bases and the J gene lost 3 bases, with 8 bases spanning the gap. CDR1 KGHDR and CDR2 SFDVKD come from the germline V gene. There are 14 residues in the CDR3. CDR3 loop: CATSDLLGNYEQYF. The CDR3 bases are TGTGCCACCAGTGATTTGTTAGGTAACTACGAGCAGTACTTC.